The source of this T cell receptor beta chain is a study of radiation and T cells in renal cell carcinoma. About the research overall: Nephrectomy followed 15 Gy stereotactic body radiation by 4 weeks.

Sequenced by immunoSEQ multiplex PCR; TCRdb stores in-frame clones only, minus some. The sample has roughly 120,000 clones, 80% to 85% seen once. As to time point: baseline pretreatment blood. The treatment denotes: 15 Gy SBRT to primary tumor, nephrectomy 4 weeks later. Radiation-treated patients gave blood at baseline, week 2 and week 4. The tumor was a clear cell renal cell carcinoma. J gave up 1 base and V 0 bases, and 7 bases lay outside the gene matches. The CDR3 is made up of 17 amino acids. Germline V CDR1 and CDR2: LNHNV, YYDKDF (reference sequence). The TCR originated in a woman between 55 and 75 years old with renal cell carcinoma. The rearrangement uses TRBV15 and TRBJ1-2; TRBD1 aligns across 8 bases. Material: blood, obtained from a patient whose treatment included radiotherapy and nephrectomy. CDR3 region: CATSRDQGTGDNYGYTF. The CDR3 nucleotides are TGTGCCACCAGCAGAGATCAGGGGACAGGAGATAACTATGGCTACACCTTC.